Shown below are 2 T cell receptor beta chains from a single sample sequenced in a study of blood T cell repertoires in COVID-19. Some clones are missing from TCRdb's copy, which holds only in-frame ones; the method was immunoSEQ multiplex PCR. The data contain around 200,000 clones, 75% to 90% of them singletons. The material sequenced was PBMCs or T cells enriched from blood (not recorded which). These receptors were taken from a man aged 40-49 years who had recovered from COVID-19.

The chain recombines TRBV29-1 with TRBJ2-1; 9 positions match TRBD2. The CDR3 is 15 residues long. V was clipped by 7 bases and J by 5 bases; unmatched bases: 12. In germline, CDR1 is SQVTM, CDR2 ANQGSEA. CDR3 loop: CSAGKAAGGNNEQFF. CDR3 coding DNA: TGCAGCGCCGGGAAGGCTGCGGGGGGGAACAATGAGCAGTTCTTC.

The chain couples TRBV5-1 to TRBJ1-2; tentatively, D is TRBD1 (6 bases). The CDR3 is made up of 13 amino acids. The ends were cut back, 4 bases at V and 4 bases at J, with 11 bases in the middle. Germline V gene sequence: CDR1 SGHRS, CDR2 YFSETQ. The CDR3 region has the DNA TGCGCCAGCAGCGATATGACAGGCTATGGCTACACCTTC. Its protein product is CASSDMTGYGYTF.